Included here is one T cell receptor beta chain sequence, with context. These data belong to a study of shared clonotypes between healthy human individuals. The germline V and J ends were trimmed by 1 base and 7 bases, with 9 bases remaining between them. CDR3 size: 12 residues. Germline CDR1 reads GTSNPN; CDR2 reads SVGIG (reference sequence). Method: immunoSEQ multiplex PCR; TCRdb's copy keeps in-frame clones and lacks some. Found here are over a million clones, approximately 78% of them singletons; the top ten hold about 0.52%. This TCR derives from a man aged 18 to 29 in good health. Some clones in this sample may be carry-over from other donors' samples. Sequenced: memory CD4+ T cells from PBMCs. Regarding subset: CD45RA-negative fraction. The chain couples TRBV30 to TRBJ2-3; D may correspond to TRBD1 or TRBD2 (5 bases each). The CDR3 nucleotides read TGTGCCTGGAGTGCCGGGACCCATACGCAGTATTTT. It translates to CAWSAGTHTQYF.